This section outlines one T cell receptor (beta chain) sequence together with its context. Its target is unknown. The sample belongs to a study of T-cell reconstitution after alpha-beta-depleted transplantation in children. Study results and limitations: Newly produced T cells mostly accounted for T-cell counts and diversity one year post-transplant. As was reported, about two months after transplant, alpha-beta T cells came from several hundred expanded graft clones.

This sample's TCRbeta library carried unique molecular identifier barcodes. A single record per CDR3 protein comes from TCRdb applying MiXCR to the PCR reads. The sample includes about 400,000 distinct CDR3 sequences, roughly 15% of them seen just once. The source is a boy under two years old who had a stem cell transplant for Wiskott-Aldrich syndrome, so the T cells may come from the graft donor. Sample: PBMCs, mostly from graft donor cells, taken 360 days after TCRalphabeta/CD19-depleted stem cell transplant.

CDR3 amino acids: CSVARRLATDTQYF. The CDR3 nucleotides are TGCAGCGTTGCCCGCCGACTAGCAACAGATACGCAGTATTTT. V gene TRBV29-1 combines with J gene TRBJ2-3; 7 bases are a match to TRBD2. CDR3 length: 14 residues. V lost 4 bases and J lost 3; bases outside the gene matches: 7. Germline values: CDR1 SQVTM, CDR2 ANQGSEA.